This T cell receptor (beta chain) is drawn from a study of blood T cell repertoires in COVID-19. V was pared by 6 bases and J by 6 bases, with 5 bases of the junction left unmatched. The CDR3 is 13 amino acids. Per germline, CDR1 MNHEY and CDR2 SMNVEV (reference sequence). The method was immunoSEQ multiplex PCR; TCRdb's version includes in-frame clones alone and lacks a portion of them. Of fewer than 200,000 clones listed, 84% are singletons. The sequenced material came from PBMCs or T cells enriched from blood (not recorded which). This TCR came from a man aged 45-65 years who had recovered from COVID-19. The chain combines TRBV27 with TRBJ1-2; 9 bases are shared with TRBD1. In DNA form, the CDR3 reads TGTGCCAGCAGAACGACAGGGGGACATGGCTACACCTTC. Its protein is CASRTTGGHGYTF.